This TCR beta chain was found in a study of Ad26.COV2.S vaccination and SARS-CoV-2 variants. Background on the study: It was the COV1001 Ad26.COV2.S trial arm that included the donor.

The treatment was: some 19 received Ad26.COV2.S at low or high dose, single or two shots; about 5 received placebo; per-sample allocation not given. The study sampled participants on day 63 after the first vaccine or placebo injection. Some clones are missing from TCRdb's copy, which holds only in-frame ones; the method was immunoSEQ multiplex PCR. The data contain 300,000 to 350,000 clones, approximately 86% of them singletons. CDR3 size: 13 residues. V lost 0 bases and J lost 5, with 10 bases in between. The germline V gene has CDR1 SQVTM and CDR2 ANQGSEA. The sequenced sample was peripheral blood, obtained in a trial of Ad26.COV2.S vaccine versus placebo. This sequence joins TRBV29-1 and TRBJ1-2, with no clear D. This TCR was sampled from a person between 18 and 59 years old who received the Ad26.COV2.S COVID-19 vaccine or a placebo. CDR3 amino acids: CSVEEVLAYGYTF. In nucleotides, the CDR3 is TGCAGCGTTGAAGAAGTGCTAGCGTATGGCTACACCTTC.